The subject of this entry is one T cell receptor (beta chain). CDR3 size: 13 residues. Trimming took off 0 bases at V and 8 bases at J, with 11 bases between the two ends. Germline lookup yields CDR1 SGHRS and CDR2 YFSETQ. Assay: immunoSEQ multiplex PCR; the TCRdb copy retains only in-frame clones and omits some. The sample lists about 63,000 clones; roughly 77% were seen once. This sample was included in a study of blood T cell repertoires in COVID-19. The TCR was taken from a man between 60 and 70 years old with COVID-19, enrolled during active disease. The chain recombines TRBV5-1 with TRBJ1-2; a possible D gene is TRBD1 (6 bases). Sample: peripheral blood. In nucleotides, the CDR3 is TGCGCCAGCAGCTTGGAAGGGGGGGCCGGCTACACCTTC. Translation: CASSLEGGAGYTF. Full variable domain (missing parts from reference TRBV5-1 and TRBJ1-2): KAGVTQTPRYLIKTRGQQVTLSCSPISGHRSVSWYQQTPGQGLQFLFEYFSETQRNKGNFPGRFSGRQFSNSRSEMNVSTLELGDSALYLCASSLEGGAGYTFGSGTRLTVV.